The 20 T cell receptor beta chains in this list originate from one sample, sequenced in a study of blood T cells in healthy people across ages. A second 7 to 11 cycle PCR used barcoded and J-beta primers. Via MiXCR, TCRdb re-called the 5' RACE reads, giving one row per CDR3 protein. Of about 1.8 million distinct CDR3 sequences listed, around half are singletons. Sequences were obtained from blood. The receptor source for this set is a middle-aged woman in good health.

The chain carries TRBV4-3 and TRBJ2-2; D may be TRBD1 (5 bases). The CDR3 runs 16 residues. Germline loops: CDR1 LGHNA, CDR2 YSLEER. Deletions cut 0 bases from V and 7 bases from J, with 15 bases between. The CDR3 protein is CASSQDLGRAFGELFF. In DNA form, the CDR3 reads TGCGCCAGCAGCCAAGATCTAGGCAGGGCTTTCGGGGAGCTGTTTTTT.

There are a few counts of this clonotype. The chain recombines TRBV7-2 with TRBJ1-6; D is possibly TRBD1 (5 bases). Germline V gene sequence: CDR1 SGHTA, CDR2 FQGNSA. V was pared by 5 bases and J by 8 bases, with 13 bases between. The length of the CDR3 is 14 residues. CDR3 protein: CASSVAWGDSPLHF. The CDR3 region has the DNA TGTGCCAGCAGCGTGGCCTGGGGGGATTCACCCCTCCACTTT.

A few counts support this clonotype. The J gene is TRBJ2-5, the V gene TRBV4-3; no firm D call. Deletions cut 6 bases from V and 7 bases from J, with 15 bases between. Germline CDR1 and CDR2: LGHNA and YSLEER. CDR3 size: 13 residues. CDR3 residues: CASSIIDTGTQYF. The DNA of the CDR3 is TGCGCCAGCAGTATTATAGACACGGGGACCCAGTACTTC.

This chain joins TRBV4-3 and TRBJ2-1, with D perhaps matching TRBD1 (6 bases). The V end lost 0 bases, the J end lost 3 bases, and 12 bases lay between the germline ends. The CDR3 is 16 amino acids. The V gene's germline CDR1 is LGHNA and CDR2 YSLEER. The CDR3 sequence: CASSQDRGLDYNEQFF. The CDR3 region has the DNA TGCGCCAGCAGCCAAGACAGGGGTTTGGACTACAATGAGCAGTTCTTC.

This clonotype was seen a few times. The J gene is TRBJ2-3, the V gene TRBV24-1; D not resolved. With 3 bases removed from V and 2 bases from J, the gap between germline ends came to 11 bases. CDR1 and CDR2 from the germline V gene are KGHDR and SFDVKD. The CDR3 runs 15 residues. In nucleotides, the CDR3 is TGTGCCACCAGTGATCCACAAACTTACACAGATACGCAGTATTTT. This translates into CATSDPQTYTDTQYF.

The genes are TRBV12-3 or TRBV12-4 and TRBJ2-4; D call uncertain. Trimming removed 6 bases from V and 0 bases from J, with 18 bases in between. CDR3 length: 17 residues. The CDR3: CASSQMAVVLAKNIQYF. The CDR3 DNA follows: TGTGCCAGCAGCCAAATGGCGGTGGTTCTAGCCAAAAACATTCAGTACTTC.

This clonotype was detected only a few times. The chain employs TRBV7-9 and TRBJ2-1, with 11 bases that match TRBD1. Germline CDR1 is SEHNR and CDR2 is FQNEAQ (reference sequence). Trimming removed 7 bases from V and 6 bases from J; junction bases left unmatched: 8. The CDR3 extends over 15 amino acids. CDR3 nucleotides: TGTGCCAGCAACTCGGACAGGGGGCGGGTCAATGAGCAGTTCTTC. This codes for CASNSDRGRVNEQFF.

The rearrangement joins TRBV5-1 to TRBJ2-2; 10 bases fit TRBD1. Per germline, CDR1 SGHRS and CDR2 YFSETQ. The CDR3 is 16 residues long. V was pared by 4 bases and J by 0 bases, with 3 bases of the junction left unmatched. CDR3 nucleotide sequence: TGCGCCAGCAGCGTAGGACAGGGGGCGAACACCGGGGAGCTGTTTTTT. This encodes CASSVGQGANTGELFF.

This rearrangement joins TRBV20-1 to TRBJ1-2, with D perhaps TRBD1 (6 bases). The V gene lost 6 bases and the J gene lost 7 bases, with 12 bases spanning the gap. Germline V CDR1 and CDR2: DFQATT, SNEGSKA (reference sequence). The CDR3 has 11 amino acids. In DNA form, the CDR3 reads TGCAGTGCCCTGGGGGCGCTTGGCTACACCTTC. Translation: CSALGALGYTF.

DNA of the CDR3: TGTGCCAGCACCCAGACAGGGTTCGGGAACACTGAAGCTTTCTTT. This encodes CASTQTGFGNTEAFF. The rearrangement uses TRBV27 and TRBJ1-1, with 7 bases identical to TRBD1. CDR3 size: 15 residues. V gave up 7 bases and J gave up 1 base; unmatched junction bases: 9. Per the germline V gene, CDR1 is MNHEY and CDR2 is SMNVEV (reference sequence).

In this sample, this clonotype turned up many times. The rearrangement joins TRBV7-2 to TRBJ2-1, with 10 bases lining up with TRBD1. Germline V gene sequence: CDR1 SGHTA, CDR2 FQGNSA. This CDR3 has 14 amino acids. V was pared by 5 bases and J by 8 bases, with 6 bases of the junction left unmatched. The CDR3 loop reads CASSRSTGGDEQFF. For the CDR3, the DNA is TGTGCCAGCAGCCGATCGACAGGGGGCGATGAGCAGTTCTTC.

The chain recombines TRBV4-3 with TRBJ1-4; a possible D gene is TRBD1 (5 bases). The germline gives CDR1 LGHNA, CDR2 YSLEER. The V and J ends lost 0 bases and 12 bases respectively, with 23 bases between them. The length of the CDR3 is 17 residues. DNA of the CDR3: TGCGCCAGCAGCCAAGACCCGTACGGGACCGGGATGTGGGAACTGTTTTTT. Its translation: CASSQDPYGTGMWELFF.

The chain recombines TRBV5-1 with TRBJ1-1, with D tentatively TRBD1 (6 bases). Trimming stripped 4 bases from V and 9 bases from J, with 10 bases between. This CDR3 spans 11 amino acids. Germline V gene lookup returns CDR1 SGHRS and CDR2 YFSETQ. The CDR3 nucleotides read TGCGCCAGCAGCATTCAGGGGCAAGCTTTCTTT. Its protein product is CASSIQGQAFF.

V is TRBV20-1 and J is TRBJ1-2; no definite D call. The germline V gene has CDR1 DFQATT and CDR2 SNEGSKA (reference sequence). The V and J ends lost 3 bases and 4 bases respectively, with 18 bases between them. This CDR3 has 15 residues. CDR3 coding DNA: TGCAGTGCTAGTTTTCGTGGCAGGATAGCCTATGGCTACACCTTC. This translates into CSASFRGRIAYGYTF.

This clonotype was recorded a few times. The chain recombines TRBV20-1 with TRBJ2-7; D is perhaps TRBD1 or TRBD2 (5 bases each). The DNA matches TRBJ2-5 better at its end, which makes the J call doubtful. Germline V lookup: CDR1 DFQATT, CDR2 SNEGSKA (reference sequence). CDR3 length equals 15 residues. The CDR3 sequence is CSALGQGAERRTQYF. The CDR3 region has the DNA TGCAGTGCCCTCGGCCAGGGAGCGGAACGGAGGACCCAGTACTTC.

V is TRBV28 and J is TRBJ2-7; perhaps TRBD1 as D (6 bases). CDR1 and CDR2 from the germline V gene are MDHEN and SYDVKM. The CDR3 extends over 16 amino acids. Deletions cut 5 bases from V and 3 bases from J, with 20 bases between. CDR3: CASSAPDRNRNYEQYF. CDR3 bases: TGTGCCAGCAGTGCCCCCGACAGGAATCGAAACTACGAGCAGTACTTC.

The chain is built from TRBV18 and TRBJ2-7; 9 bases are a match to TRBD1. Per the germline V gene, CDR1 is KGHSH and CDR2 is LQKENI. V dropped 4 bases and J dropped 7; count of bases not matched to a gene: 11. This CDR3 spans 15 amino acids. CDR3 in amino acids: CASSRGQGERREQYF. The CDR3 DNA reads TGTGCCAGCTCACGGGGACAGGGCGAGCGTCGGGAGCAGTACTTC. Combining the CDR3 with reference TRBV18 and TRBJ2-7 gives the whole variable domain NAGVMQNPRHLVRRRGQEARLRCSPMKGHSHVYWYRQLPEEGLKFMVYLQKENIIDESGMPKERFSAEFPKEGPSILRIQQVVRGDSAAYFCASSRGQGERREQYFGPGTRLTVT.

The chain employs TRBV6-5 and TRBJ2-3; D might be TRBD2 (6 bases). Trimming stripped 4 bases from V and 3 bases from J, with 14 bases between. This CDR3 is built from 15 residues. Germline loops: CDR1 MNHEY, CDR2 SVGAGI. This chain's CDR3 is CASSSPVAATDTQYF. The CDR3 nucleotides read TGTGCCAGCAGTTCCCCCGTAGCGGCTACAGATACGCAGTATTTT.

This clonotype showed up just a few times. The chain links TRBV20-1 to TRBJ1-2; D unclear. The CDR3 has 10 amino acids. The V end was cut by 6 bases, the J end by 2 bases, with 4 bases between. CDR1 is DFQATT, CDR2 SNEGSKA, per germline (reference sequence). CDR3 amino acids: CSAQNYGYTF. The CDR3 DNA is TGCAGTGCGCAGAACTATGGCTACACCTTC.

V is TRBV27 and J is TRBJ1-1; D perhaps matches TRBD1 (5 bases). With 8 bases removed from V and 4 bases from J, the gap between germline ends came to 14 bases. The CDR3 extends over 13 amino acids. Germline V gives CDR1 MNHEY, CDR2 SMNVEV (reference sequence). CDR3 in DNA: TGTGCCAGCCGACGACCGGGGGGCACTGAAGCTTTCTTT. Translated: CASRRPGGTEAFF.